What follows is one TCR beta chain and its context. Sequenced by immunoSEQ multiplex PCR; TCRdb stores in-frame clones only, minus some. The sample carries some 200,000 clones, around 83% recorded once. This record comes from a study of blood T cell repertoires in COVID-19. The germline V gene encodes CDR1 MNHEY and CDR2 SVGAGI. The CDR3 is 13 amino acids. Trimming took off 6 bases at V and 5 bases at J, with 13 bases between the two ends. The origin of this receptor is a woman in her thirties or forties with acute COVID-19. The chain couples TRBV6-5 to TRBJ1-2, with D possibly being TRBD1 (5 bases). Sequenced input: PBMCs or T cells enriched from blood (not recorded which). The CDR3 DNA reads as TGTGCCAGCAGAACGACAGAGCGTTATGGCTACACCTTC. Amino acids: CASRTTERYGYTF.